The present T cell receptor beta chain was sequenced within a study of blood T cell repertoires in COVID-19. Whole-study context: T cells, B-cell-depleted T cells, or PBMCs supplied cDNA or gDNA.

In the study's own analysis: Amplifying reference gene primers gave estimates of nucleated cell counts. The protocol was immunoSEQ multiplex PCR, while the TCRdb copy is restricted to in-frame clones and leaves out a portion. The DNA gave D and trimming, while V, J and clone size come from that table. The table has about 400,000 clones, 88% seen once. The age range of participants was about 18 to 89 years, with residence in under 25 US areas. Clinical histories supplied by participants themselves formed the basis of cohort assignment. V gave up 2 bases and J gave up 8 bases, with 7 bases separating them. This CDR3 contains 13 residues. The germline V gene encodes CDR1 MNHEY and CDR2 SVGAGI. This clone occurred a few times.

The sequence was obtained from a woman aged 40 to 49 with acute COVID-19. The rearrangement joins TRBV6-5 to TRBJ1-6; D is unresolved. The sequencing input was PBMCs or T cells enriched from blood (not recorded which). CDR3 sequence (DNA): TGTGCCAGCAGTTACAACAGCTATTCACCCCTCCACTTT. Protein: CASSYNSYSPLHF.